This paragraph reports one T cell receptor beta chain. The CDR3 is made up of 11 amino acids. Germline loops: CDR1 GTSNPN, CDR2 SVGIG (reference sequence). V was shortened by 8 bases and J by 4 bases, with 12 bases between the two germline ends. This sample stems from a study of blood T cell repertoires in COVID-19. Study-wide background: PBMCs, B-cell-depleted T cells, or T cells were the source of the cDNA or gDNA that made up the material.

As originally analysed: Amplification of reference gene primers was used by the study to estimate nucleated cell counts. The assay was immunoSEQ multiplex PCR, and TCRdb's table has in-frame clones only and misses some. That table is the source of V, J and clone size, and D and trimming were worked out from the DNA. Of fewer than 120,000 clones in the sample, roughly nine tenths are singletons; the top ten hold around 4.4%. This rearrangement joins TRBV30 to TRBJ2-7, with D possibly TRBD2 on 5 matching bases. The sequenced sample consisted of peripheral blood. The sequence derives from a human donor in a cohort sampled during active COVID-19. CDR3 in amino acids: CALGRGYEQYF. The CDR3 bases are TGTGCCCTTGGAAGAGGGTACGAGCAGTACTTC.